Below are 27 T cell receptor beta chains sequenced from a single sample in a study of blood T cells in healthy people across ages. A second roughly 7 to 11 cycle PCR used barcoded and J-beta primers. TCRdb reprocessed the 5' RACE reads via MiXCR and lists one record per CDR3 protein. The table lists approximately 880,000 distinct CDR3 sequences, around 48% of them singletons. Material: blood. Receptors were obtained from a man younger than 40 in good health.

The V gene is TRBV13, the J gene TRBJ2-5, with TRBD1 identical over 7 bases. The CDR3 runs to 15 residues. The ends lost 2 bases at V and 4 bases at J; junction bases unmatched: 7. The germline V gene encodes CDR1 PRHDT and CDR2 FYEKMQ (reference sequence). The CDR3: CASSLRGQRLETQYF. CDR3 in DNA: TGTGCCAGCAGCTTACGGGGACAGAGGCTAGAGACCCAGTACTTC.

This clonotype was counted a few times. The chain employs TRBV6-1 and TRBJ1-2, with TRBD1 as a possible D gene (6 bases). Germline lookup yields CDR1 MNHNS and CDR2 SASEGT. This CDR3 has 13 amino acids. V lost 1 base and J 6 bases, leaving 9 bases between the germline ends. The CDR3 loop reads CASSEGAGDGYTF. The DNA for the CDR3 is TGTGCCAGCAGTGAAGGAGCAGGGGATGGCTACACCTTC.

The J gene is TRBJ1-5, the V gene TRBV12-3 or TRBV12-4, with D unresolved. The V gene lost 4 bases and the J gene lost 5 bases, with 6 bases spanning the gap. CDR3 length: 12 residues. The CDR3 DNA reads TGTGCCAGCAGTTCCCTTGATCAGCCCCAGCATTTT. This translates into CASSSLDQPQHF.

The CDR3 reads CSARGRPGQTNYGYTF. CDR3 nucleotide sequence: TGCAGTGCTAGAGGCCGACCGGGACAAACTAACTATGGCTACACCTTC. V usage is TRBV20-1 and J usage is TRBJ1-2, with D perhaps matching TRBD1 (6 bases). Germline V CDR1 and CDR2: DFQATT, SNEGSKA (reference sequence). CDR3 length: 16 amino acids. With 1 base removed from V and 0 bases from J, the gap between germline ends came to 15 bases.

The V and J genes are TRBV5-6 and TRBJ1-2; a possible D gene is TRBD1 (5 bases). The germline V gene encodes CDR1 SGHDT and CDR2 YYEEEE. The CDR3 totals 14 residues. Trimming left V 0 bases short and J 7 bases short, with 13 bases between. CDR3 coding DNA: TGTGCCAGCAGCTTGGCCGCAGGGCTAGCTGGCTACACCTTC. This encodes CASSLAAGLAGYTF.

This clonotype came up a few times. The V and J genes are TRBV4-1 and TRBJ2-3; D possibly corresponds to TRBD2 (6 bases). V was shortened by 1 base and J by 0 bases, with 14 bases between the two germline ends. The CDR3 is 17 residues long. The V gene's germline CDR1 is MGHRA and CDR2 YSYEKL. This CDR3 reads CASSQAQGGESTDTQYF. The CDR3 coding sequence is TGCGCCAGCAGCCAAGCTCAAGGAGGGGAAAGCACAGATACGCAGTATTTT.

In its sample, this clonotype was seen a few times. The chain joins TRBV6-2 or TRBV6-3 to TRBJ2-6; the match to TRBD1 covers 8 bases. Trimming cost V 1 base and J 4 bases; bases outside gene matches: 6. The length of the CDR3 is 17 residues. Germline values: CDR1 MNHEY, CDR2 SVGEGT. The CDR3 here is CASSYYQGAQGANVLTF. The CDR3 DNA is TGTGCCAGCAGTTACTATCAGGGGGCACAGGGGGCCAACGTCCTGACTTTC.

The J gene is TRBJ1-4, the V gene TRBV28, with D hard to call. V was trimmed by 1 base and J by 0 bases, leaving 12 bases between them. This CDR3 is 17 amino acids long. Germline CDR1 reads MDHEN; CDR2 reads SYDVKM. CDR3 sequence: CASSLSGRPPTNEKLFF. CDR3 nucleotide sequence: TGTGCCAGCAGTTTATCCGGCAGACCCCCAACTAATGAAAAACTGTTTTTT.

This chain links TRBV27 with TRBJ2-5, with TRBD2 matching over 9 bases. The DNA matches TRBJ2-7 better at its end, which makes the J call doubtful. The CDR3 runs to 16 residues. Germline CDR1 reads MNHEY; CDR2 reads SMNVEV (reference sequence). Here the CDR3 reads CASSFLSGGFPYEQYF. The CDR3 coding sequence is TGTGCCAGCAGTTTCCTTAGCGGGGGATTCCCCTACGAGCAGTACTTC.

V usage is TRBV3-1 and J usage is TRBJ1-5; D ambiguous. The CDR3 is made up of 13 amino acids. Germline CDR1 LGHDT, CDR2 YNNKEL (reference sequence). Trimming cost V 0 bases and J 5 bases, with 5 bases left between them. CDR3 sequence: CASSQDLDQPQHF. The CDR3 DNA sequence: TGTGCCAGCAGCCAAGATCTAGATCAGCCCCAGCATTTT.

The chain couples TRBV5-6 to TRBJ1-5; no definite D call. Germline-derived CDR1 and CDR2 are SGHDT and YYEEEE. The CDR3 covers 13 residues. The V and J ends lost 0 bases and 5 bases respectively, with 6 bases between them. As DNA, the CDR3 is TGTGCCAGCAGCTTGGCCTCTGATCAGCCCCAGCATTTT. Its protein product is CASSLASDQPQHF.

This chain connects TRBV9 to TRBJ2-2; tentatively, D is TRBD2 (5 bases). V was pared by 0 bases and J by 0 bases, with 9 bases between. The CDR3 sequence is 16 residues long. Germline V gene data show CDR1 as SGDLS and CDR2 as YYNGEE. CDR3 loop: CASSVGGQANTGELFF. CDR3 DNA sequence: TGTGCCAGCAGCGTAGGAGGGCAAGCGAACACCGGGGAGCTGTTTTTT.

The V and J genes are TRBV6-2 or TRBV6-3 and TRBJ2-1; 16 positions match TRBD2. V lost 0 bases and J lost 0; bases outside the gene matches: 14. The CDR3 spans 23 residues. Germline V gene data show CDR1 as MNHEY and CDR2 as SVGEGT. The CDR3 nucleotides read TGTGCCAGCAGTTACTCGGGGACTAGCGGGGGGGGACAAAGAATCTCCTCCTACAATGAGCAGTTCTTC. This translates into CASSYSGTSGGGQRISSYNEQFF.

This clonotype came up many times. The chain couples TRBV7-8 to TRBJ1-2; D unresolved. Germline CDR1 and CDR2: SGHVS and FQNEAQ. The length of the CDR3 is 12 residues. V lost 5 bases to trimming and J lost 2 bases, with 6 bases between them. The CDR3 protein is CASSARNYGYTF. For the CDR3, the DNA is TGTGCCAGCAGCGCCCGGAACTATGGCTACACCTTC. Drawing the rest from reference TRBV7-8 and TRBJ1-2, the complete variable domain is GAGVSQSPRYKVAKRGQDVALRCDPISGHVSLFWYQQALGQGPEFLTYFQNEAQLDKSGLPSDRFFAERPEGSVSTLKIQRTQQEDSAVYLCASSARNYGYTFGSGTRLTVV.

The chain couples TRBV7-9 to TRBJ2-3; D is unclear. In germline, CDR1 is SEHNR, CDR2 FQNEAQ (reference sequence). V gave up 0 bases and J gave up 2 bases, with 9 bases separating them. The CDR3 covers 15 residues. The CDR3 loop reads CASSLAKPNTDTQYF. CDR3 nucleotides: TGTGCCAGCAGCTTAGCGAAACCGAACACAGATACGCAGTATTTT.

As regards this clonotype: This may be a read error: a much more frequent sequence differs by one nucleotide. In DNA, the CDR3 is TGCAGTACTAGAGACGAGAGCTCTGGGGCCAACGTCCTGACTTTC. As protein: CSTRDESSGANVLTF. This chain uses TRBV20-1 with TRBJ2-6, with D perhaps matching TRBD2 (5 bases). There are 15 residues in the CDR3. Germline CDR1 reads DFQATT; CDR2 reads SNEGSKA (reference sequence).

This clonotype was recorded a few times. V gene TRBV6-2 or TRBV6-3 combines with J gene TRBJ1-5; D unresolved. Deletions cut 7 bases from V and 3 bases from J, with 16 bases between. Germline V lookup: CDR1 MNHEY, CDR2 SVGEGT. The CDR3 totals 15 residues. The CDR3 here is CASTAGSLYNQPQHF. The DNA for the CDR3 is TGTGCCAGCACCGCCGGGTCTTTATACAATCAGCCCCAGCATTTT.

This clonotype was seen a few times. CDR3 coding DNA: TGTGCCAGCAGCGTAGTTAGCGGGGGGACTAATGAGCAGTTCTTC. Protein sequence: CASSVVSGGTNEQFF. The chain uses TRBV9 and TRBJ2-1; TRBD2 matches at 10 bases. There are 15 residues in the CDR3. V lost 0 bases, J lost 7 bases, and 4 bases stayed unmatched. The germline V gene encodes CDR1 SGDLS and CDR2 YYNGEE. The variable domain in full, completed from reference TRBV9 and TRBJ2-1, reads DSGVTQTPKHLITATGQRVTLRCSPRSGDLSVYWYQQSLDQGLQFLIQYYNGEERAKGNILERFSAQQFPDLHSELNLSSLELGDSALYFCASSVVSGGTNEQFFGPGTRLTVL.

The chain links TRBV2 to TRBJ2-5, with D perhaps matching TRBD2 (6 bases). The germline gives CDR1 SNHLY, CDR2 FYNNEI. This CDR3 region has 15 residues. Trimming removed 5 bases from V and 2 bases from J, with 15 bases in between. The CDR3 region has the DNA TGTGCCAGCAGTCTTAATCGGGGGTTTCAAGAGACCCAGTACTTC. It codes for CASSLNRGFQETQYF.

This sequence joins TRBV6-5 and TRBJ2-7; 10 bases line up with TRBD1. The germline V gene encodes CDR1 MNHEY and CDR2 SVGAGI. Trimming took 1 base from V and 3 from J; bases not matched to a gene: 6. This CDR3 is built from 16 residues. CDR3 in DNA: TGTGCCAGCAGTTACTGCGGGACAGGGGCCAACTACGAGCAGTACTTC. Translated, it gives CASSYCGTGANYEQYF.

The chain carries TRBV6-1 and TRBJ2-3; D not resolved. The CDR3 has 14 amino acids. Trimming shortened V by 6 bases and J by 0 bases, and 10 bases separated the two germline ends. The V gene's germline CDR1 is MNHNS and CDR2 SASEGT. CDR3 sequence (DNA): TGTGCCAGCAGGAGACAAAGTAGCACAGATACGCAGTATTTT. Its translation is CASRRQSSTDTQYF.

Comment on this clonotype: This may come from a read error, since a much larger clone is one base off. The chain couples TRBV4-1 to TRBJ2-7, with TRBD2 matching 7 bases. There are 16 residues in the CDR3. Looked up from germline, CDR1 is MGHRA and CDR2 is YSYEKL. Trimming at V came to 4 bases and at J to 7 bases, leaving 16 bases not matched to a gene. CDR3 protein: CASSPAGLAAYNEQYF. CDR3 nucleotide sequence: TGCGCCAGCAGCCCGGCCGGGCTAGCGGCCTACAATGAGCAGTACTTC.

This clonotype was seen a few times. This rearrangement joins TRBV20-1 to TRBJ2-7; no clear D gene. V was shortened by 6 bases and J by 3 bases, with 12 bases between the two germline ends. The CDR3 covers 12 residues. The V gene's germline CDR1 is DFQATT and CDR2 SNEGSKA (reference sequence). The CDR3 loop is CSATGAGYEQYF. CDR3 sequence (DNA): TGCAGTGCCACTGGAGCCGGCTACGAGCAGTACTTC.

This sequence joins TRBV2 and TRBJ2-5; perhaps TRBD2 as D (5 bases). Deletions cut 9 bases from V and 5 bases from J, with 13 bases between. The CDR3 covers 12 residues. Germline V CDR1 and CDR2: SNHLY, FYNNEI. CDR3 loop: CASSVRGETQYF. CDR3 in DNA: TGTGCCAGTAGCGTACGCGGGGAGACCCAGTACTTC.

Notes on this clonotype: A much larger clone is a single base away; this may be a read error. V and J are TRBV12-3 or TRBV12-4 and TRBJ2-7; 11 nucleotides agree with TRBD2. The V segment lost 1 base and the J segment 6 bases; nucleotides outside the gene matches: 20. This CDR3 spans 20 amino acids. This chain's CDR3 is CASSLVHARGLAGGYCEQYF. The DNA of the CDR3 is TGTGCCAGCAGTTTAGTACATGCGCGTGGTCTAGCGGGGGGATACTGCGAGCAGTACTTC.

The J gene is TRBJ2-1, the V gene TRBV21-1; the D segment call TRBD2 is taken from the table without a DNA check. TRBV21-1 is termed a pseudogene. The CDR3 sequence is 18 residues long. CDR3 sequence reads: CATEPRLAGVGILDEQFF. The DNA for the CDR3 is TGTGCCACCGAACCTAGACTAGCGGGAGTTGGAATATTGGATGAGCAGTTCTTC.

The genes are TRBV12-3 or TRBV12-4 and TRBJ2-1; perhaps D is TRBD1 or TRBD2 (5 bases each). The germline V and J ends were trimmed by 3 bases and 0 bases, with 21 bases remaining between them. CDR3 length equals 19 residues. This chain's CDR3 is CASSFRVRGRRSSYNEQFF. The CDR3, as DNA: TGTGCCAGCAGTTTCAGGGTCCGAGGCAGGAGGAGCTCCTACAATGAGCAGTTCTTC.